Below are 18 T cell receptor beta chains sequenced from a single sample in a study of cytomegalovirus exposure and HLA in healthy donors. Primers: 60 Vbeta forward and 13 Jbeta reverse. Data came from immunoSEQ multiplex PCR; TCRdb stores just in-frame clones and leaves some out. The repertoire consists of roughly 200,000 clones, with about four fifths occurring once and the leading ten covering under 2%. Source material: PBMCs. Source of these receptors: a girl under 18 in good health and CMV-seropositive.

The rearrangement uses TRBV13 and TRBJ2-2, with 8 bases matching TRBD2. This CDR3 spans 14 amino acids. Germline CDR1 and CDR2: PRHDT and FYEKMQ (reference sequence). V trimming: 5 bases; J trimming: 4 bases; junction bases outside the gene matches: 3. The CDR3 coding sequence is TGTGCCAGCAGCCTTCGGGGGGGCACCGGGGAGCTGTTTTTT. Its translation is CASSLRGGTGELFF.

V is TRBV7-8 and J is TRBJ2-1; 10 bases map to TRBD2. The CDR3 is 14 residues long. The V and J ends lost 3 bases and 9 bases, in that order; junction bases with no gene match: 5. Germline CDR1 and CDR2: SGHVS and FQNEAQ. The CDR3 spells CASSLLAGEVEQFF. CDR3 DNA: TGTGCCAGCAGCTTGCTAGCGGGGGAGGTTGAGCAGTTCTTC. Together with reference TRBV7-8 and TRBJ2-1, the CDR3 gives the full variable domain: GAGVSQSPRYKVAKRGQDVALRCDPISGHVSLFWYQQALGQGPEFLTYFQNEAQLDKSGLPSDRFFAERPEGSVSTLKIQRTQQEDSAVYLCASSLLAGEVEQFFGPGTRLTVL.

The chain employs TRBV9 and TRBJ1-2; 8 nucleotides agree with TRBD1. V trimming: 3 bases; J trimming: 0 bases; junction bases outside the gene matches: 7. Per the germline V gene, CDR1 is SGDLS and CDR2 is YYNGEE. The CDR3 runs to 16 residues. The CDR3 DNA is TGTGCCAGCAGCGGGAGGACAGGGCGCGCTAACTATGGCTACACCTTC. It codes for CASSGRTGRANYGYTF.

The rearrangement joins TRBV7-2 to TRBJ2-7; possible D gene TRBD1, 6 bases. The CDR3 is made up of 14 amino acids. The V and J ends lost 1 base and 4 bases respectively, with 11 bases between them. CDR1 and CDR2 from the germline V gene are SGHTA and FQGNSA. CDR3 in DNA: TGTGCCAGCAGCTTAGGCGGCAGGGGTTACGAGCAGTACTTC. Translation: CASSLGGRGYEQYF.

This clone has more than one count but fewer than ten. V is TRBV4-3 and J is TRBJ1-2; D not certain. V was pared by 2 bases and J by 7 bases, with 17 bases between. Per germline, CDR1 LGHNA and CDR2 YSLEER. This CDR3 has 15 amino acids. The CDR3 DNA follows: TGCGCCAGCAGCCAACTCGCCGGGAGTAGTATTGGCTACACCTTC. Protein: CASSQLAGSSIGYTF.

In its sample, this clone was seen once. CDR3 sequence reads: CASSTIAGGFTDTQYF. Here the CDR3 DNA reads TGTGCCAGCAGTACCATAGCGGGGGGGTTCACAGATACGCAGTATTTT. The gene calls are TRBV27 and TRBJ2-3; 11 bases align to TRBD2. This CDR3 has 16 residues. V lost 5 bases and J lost 2; bases outside the gene matches: 6. Per the germline V gene, CDR1 is MNHEY and CDR2 is SMNVEV (reference sequence).

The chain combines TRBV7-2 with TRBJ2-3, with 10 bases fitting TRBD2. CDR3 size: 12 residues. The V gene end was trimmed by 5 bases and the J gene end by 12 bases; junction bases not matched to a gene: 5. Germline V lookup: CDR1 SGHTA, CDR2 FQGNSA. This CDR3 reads CASSLLAGGQYF. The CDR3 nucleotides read TGTGCCAGCAGCCTGTTAGCGGGGGGACAGTATTTT.

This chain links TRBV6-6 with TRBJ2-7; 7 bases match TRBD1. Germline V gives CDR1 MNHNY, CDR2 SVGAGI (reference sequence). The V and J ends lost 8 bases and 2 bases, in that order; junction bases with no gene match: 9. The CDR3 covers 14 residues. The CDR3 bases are TGTGCCAGCGGGGGCCCCGGACAGGCCTACGAGCAGTACTTC. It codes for CASGGPGQAYEQYF.

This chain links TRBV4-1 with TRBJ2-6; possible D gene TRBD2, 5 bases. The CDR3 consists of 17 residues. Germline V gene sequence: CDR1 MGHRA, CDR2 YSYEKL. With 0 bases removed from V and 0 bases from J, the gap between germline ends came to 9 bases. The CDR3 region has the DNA TGCGCCAGCAGCCAAGAGAGTGGGAGCTCTGGGGCCAACGTCCTGACTTTC. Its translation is CASSQESGSSGANVLTF.

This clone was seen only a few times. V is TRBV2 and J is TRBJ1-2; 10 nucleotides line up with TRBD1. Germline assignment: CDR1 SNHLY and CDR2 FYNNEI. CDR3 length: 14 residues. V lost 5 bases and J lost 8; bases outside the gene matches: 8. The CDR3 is CASSRAGTGVGYTF. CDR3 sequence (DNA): TGTGCCAGCAGTCGCGCCGGGACAGGGGTCGGCTACACCTTC.

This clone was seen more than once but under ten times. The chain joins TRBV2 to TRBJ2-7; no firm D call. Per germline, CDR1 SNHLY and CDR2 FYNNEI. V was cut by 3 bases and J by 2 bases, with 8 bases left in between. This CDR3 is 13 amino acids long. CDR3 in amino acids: CASSDQAPYEQYF. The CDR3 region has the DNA TGTGCCAGCAGTGACCAGGCACCCTACGAGCAGTACTTC.

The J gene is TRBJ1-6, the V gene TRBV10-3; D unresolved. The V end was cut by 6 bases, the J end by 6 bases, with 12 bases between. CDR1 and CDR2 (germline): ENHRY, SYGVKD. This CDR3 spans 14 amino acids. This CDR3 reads CAIRREVGNSPLHF. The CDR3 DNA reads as TGTGCCATCAGAAGGGAGGTGGGTAATTCACCCCTCCACTTT.

CDR3 in DNA: TGCAGCGTTTTGCGGGACAGGGAATACGAGCAGTACTTC. As protein: CSVLRDREYEQYF. The V and J genes are TRBV29-1 and TRBJ2-7; TRBD1 matches 9 bases. After removal of 5 bases from V and 4 bases from J, the junction contained 6 bases not matched to a gene. The CDR3 has 13 amino acids. Germline-derived CDR1 and CDR2 are SQVTM and ANQGSEA.

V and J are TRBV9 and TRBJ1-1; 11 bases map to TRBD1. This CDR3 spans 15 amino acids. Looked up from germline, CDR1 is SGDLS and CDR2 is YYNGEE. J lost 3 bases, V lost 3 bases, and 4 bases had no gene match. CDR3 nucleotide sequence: TGTGCCAGCAGCGGGCGGGACAGGGGGTACACTGAAGCTTTCTTT. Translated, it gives CASSGRDRGYTEAFF.

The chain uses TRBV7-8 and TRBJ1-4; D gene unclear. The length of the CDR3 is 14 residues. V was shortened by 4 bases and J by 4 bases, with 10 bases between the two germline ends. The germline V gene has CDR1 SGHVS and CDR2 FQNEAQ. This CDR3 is CASSSASSNEKLFF. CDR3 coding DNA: TGTGCCAGCAGCTCCGCATCGAGTAATGAAAAACTGTTTTTT.

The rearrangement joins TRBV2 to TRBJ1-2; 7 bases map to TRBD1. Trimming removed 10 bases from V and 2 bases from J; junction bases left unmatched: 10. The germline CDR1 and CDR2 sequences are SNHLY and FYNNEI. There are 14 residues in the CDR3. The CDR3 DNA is TGTGCCAACCTATATAACAGGGGCAACTATGGCTACACCTTC. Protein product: CANLYNRGNYGYTF.

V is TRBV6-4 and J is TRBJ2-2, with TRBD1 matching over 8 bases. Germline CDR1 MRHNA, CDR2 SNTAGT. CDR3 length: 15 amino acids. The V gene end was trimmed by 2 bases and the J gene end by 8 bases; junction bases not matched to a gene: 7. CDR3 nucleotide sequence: TGTGCCAGCAGTGACGGACAGGGAAAAAAAGGGGAGCTGTTTTTT. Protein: CASSDGQGKKGELFF.

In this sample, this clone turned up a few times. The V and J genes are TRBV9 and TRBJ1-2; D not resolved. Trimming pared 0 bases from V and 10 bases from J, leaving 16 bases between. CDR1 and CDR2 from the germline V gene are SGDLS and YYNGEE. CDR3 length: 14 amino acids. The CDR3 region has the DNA TGTGCCAGCAGCGTAGAGGTCGGTAGAGAGGTCTACACCTTC. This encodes CASSVEVGREVYTF.